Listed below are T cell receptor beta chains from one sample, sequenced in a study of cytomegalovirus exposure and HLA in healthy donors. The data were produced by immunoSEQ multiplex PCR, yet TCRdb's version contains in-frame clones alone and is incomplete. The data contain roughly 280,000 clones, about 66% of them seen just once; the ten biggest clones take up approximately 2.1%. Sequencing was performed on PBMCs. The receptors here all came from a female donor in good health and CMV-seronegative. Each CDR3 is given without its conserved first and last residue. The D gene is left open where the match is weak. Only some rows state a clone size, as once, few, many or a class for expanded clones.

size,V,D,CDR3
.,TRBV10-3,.,AISEEGRAKNIQY
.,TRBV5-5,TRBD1,ASSLDDRGSKNIQY
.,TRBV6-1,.,ASSAWDFSKVEQY
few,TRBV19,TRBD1,ASSRGQMNTEAF
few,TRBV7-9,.,ASSFRTALGSEQF
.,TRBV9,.,ASSVDSSETYEQY
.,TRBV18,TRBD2,ASSPLAGGSTDTQY
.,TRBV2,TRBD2,ASSGPSGGITGELF
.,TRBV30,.,AWGPSSNQPQH
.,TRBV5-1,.,ASSHGTPSNQPQH
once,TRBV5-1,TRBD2,ASSLTSGPGDTQY
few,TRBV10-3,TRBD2,AISLGGSSPIQY
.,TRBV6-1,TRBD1,ASLPGTAINQPQH
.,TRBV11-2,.,ASSLVGGTGTGELF
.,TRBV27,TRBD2,ASSLASGSSYEQY
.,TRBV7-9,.,SSSSDQTALNYGYT
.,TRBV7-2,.,ASSPRGGVGEQY
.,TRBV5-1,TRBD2,ASSLGGSSYNEQF
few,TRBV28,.,ASSLGGFGRRSYNEQF
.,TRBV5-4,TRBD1,ASRTDRVSEQY
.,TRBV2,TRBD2,ASGTSGRGEQY
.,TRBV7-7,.,ASSPGMSQAQY
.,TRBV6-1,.,ASSEIEQRRNQPQH
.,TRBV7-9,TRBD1,ASSLDPGQGHPYGYT
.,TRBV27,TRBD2,ASTLREGLGEQY
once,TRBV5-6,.,ASSLRDRDIQY
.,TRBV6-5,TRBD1,ASLDRGAFYDTQY
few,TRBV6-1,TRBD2,ASSLLAVPNEQY
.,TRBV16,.,ASSQPGSRNTIY
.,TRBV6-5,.,ASSYSIVQGQTQY
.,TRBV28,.,ASSFIWTGGYT
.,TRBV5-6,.,ASSFKGGATFTQY
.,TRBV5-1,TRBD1,ASSSDRGRNNEQF
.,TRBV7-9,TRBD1,ASSFQGDYGYT
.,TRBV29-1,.,SVALYSGNTIY
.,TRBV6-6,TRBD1,ASSYRGRVEKLF
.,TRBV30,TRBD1,AWSVRSWSGQLNSPLH
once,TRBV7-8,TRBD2,ASSDLGGGGKETQY
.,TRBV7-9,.,ASSLEDRWF
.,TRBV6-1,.,ASSEASPGYGYT
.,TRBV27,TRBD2,ASSSGSSGLSSYEQY
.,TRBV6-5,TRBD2,ASSYSSGTSLGTQY
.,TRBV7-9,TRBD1,ASSSGTGGRGYT
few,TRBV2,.,ASSIGYNEQF
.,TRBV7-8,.,ASSPNFPTSNYGYT
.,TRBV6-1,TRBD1,ASSAPGWDRGFVLKTEAF
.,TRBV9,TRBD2,ASSVGTSGTNTQY
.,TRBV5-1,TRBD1,ASSLGQGRSYEQY
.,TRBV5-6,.,ASSFSSGNTIY
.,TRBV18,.,ASSPNDYEQY
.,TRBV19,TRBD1,ASSRQGADQPQH
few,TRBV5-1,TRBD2,ASSTAGGDLEQF
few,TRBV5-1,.,ASSTRPSDEQF
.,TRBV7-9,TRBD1,ARGTGGNSGANVLT
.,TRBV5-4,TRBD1,ASSLRTGTSGNTIY
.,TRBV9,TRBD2,ASSVRGEETQY
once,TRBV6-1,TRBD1,AISGSSGQVSYEQY
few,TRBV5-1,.,ASSFETPPMLSGNTEAF
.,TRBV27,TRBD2,ASRSLAGGPMDEQY
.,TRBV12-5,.,ASGLGYGQETQY